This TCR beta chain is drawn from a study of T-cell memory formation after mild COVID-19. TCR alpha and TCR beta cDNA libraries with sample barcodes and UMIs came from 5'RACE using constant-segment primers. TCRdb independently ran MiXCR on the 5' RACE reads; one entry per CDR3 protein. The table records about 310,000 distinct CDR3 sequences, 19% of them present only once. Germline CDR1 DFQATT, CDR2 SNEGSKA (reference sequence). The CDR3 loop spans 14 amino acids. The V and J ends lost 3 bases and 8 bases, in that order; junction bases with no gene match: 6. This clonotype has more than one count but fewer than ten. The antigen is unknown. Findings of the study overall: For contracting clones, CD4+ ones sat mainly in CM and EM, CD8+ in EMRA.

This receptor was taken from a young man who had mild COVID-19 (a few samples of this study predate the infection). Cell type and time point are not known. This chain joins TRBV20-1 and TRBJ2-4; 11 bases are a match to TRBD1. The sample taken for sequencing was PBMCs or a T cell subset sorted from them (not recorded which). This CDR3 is CSARAGQGVDIQYF. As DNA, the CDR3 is TGCAGTGCTAGGGCGGGACAGGGGGTAGACATTCAGTACTTC.